Listed below are T cell receptor beta chains from one sample, sequenced in a study of shared clonotypes between healthy human individuals. Assay used: immunoSEQ multiplex PCR; TCRdb lists only in-frame clones, some missing. The table lists around 480,000 clones, about 79% of them singletons. Input material: PBMCs. The receptors shown here come from a woman aged 40 to 55 in good health. Some clones in this sample may be carry-over from other donors' samples. CDR3s include the opening cysteine and the closing phenylalanine or tryptophan. Each record gives: V gene, J gene, clone size, D gene, CDR3 protein, CDR3 DNA. The D gene is left open where the match is weak. Some rows have no size entry. The others give once, few or many, or a class for an expanded clone.

v_gene: TRBV9
j_gene: TRBJ1-4
abundance: NA
d_gene: TRBD1
CDR3aa: CASSARTGWGEKLFF
CDR3nt: TGTGCCAGCAGCGCCCGGACAGGCTGGGGTGAAAAACTGTTTTTT

v_gene: TRBV7-2
j_gene: TRBJ1-6
abundance: NA
d_gene: NA
CDR3aa: CASIPGGGDHSPLHF
CDR3nt: TGTGCCAGCATCCCCGGGGGGGGTGATCATTCACCCCTCCACTTT

v_gene: TRBV13
j_gene: TRBJ2-3
abundance: NA
d_gene: NA
CDR3aa: CASSLFGTRTQYF
CDR3nt: TGTGCCAGCAGCTTATTTGGGACCCGAACGCAGTATTTT

v_gene: TRBV6-5
j_gene: TRBJ1-1
abundance: few
d_gene: NA
CDR3aa: CASSFSEVNTEAFF
CDR3nt: TGTGCCAGCAGTTTCTCGGAAGTGAACACTGAAGCTTTCTTT

v_gene: TRBV19
j_gene: TRBJ2-2
abundance: NA
d_gene: NA
CDR3aa: CASRASANTGELFF
CDR3nt: TGTGCCAGTAGGGCTAGCGCGAACACCGGGGAGCTGTTTTTT

v_gene: TRBV30
j_gene: TRBJ1-5
abundance: NA
d_gene: TRBD1
CDR3aa: CAWSKQGNNQPQHF
CDR3nt: TGTGCCTGGAGTAAACAGGGGAACAATCAGCCCCAGCATTTT

v_gene: TRBV5-4
j_gene: TRBJ1-1
abundance: NA
d_gene: NA
CDR3aa: CASSLAGEVGTEAFF
CDR3nt: TGTGCCAGCAGCTTGGCCGGGGAAGTCGGCACTGAAGCTTTCTTT

v_gene: TRBV23-1
j_gene: TRBJ1-5
abundance: NA
d_gene: NA
CDR3aa: CASSQSGTEDQPQHF
CDR3nt: TGCGCCAGCAGTCAATCGGGTACGGAGGATCAGCCCCAGCATTTT

v_gene: TRBV6-1
j_gene: TRBJ2-5
abundance: NA
d_gene: NA
CDR3aa: CASGRQLETQYF
CDR3nt: TGTGCCAGCGGAAGACAGTTAGAGACCCAGTACTTC

v_gene: TRBV30
j_gene: TRBJ1-6
abundance: once
d_gene: NA
CDR3aa: CAWDRDAESPLHF
CDR3nt: TGTGCCTGGGACCGGGACGCCGAGTCACCCCTCCACTTT

v_gene: TRBV14
j_gene: TRBJ1-1
abundance: NA
d_gene: NA
CDR3aa: CASSQISTEAFF
CDR3nt: TGTGCCAGCAGCCAAATAAGTACTGAAGCTTTCTTT

v_gene: TRBV9
j_gene: TRBJ2-3
abundance: NA
d_gene: NA
CDR3aa: CASSVGSDTQYF
CDR3nt: TGTGCCAGCAGCGTGGGTTCAGATACGCAGTATTTT

v_gene: TRBV6-1
j_gene: TRBJ2-3
abundance: NA
d_gene: TRBD2
CDR3aa: CASTIREVQRDTQYF
CDR3nt: TGTGCCAGCACCATCCGGGAGGTCCAGCGTGATACGCAGTATTTT

v_gene: TRBV14
j_gene: TRBJ2-1
abundance: once
d_gene: TRBD1
CDR3aa: CASSRDRSLNEQFF
CDR3nt: TGTGCCAGCAGTCGGGACAGAAGTCTCAATGAGCAGTTCTTC

v_gene: TRBV7-2
j_gene: TRBJ1-6
abundance: NA
d_gene: TRBD1
CDR3aa: CASTQDRDQSPLHF
CDR3nt: TGTGCCAGCACCCAAGACAGGGATCAGTCACCCCTCCACTTT

v_gene: TRBV4-1
j_gene: TRBJ1-3
abundance: many
d_gene: NA
CDR3aa: CASSQDRQPGNTIYF
CDR3nt: TGCGCCAGCAGCCAAGACAGGCAGCCTGGAAACACCATATATTTT

v_gene: TRBV6-1
j_gene: TRBJ1-1
abundance: NA
d_gene: NA
CDR3aa: CASTRAGDTEAFF
CDR3nt: TGTGCCAGCACCAGGGCGGGGGACACTGAAGCTTTCTTT

v_gene: TRBV5-1
j_gene: TRBJ2-7
abundance: NA
d_gene: TRBD2
CDR3aa: CASSLAGDSYEQYF
CDR3nt: TGCGCCAGCAGTTTAGCGGGAGACTCCTACGAGCAGTACTTC

v_gene: TRBV9
j_gene: TRBJ1-5
abundance: NA
d_gene: TRBD1
CDR3aa: CASSVGQAYNQPQHF
CDR3nt: TGTGCCAGCAGCGTCGGACAGGCCTACAATCAGCCCCAGCATTTT

v_gene: TRBV25-1
j_gene: TRBJ2-7
abundance: NA
d_gene: NA
CDR3aa: CASSDLWEYEQYF
CDR3nt: TGTGCCAGCAGTGACCTTTGGGAGTACGAGCAGTACTTC

v_gene: TRBV28
j_gene: TRBJ2-7
abundance: NA
d_gene: NA
CDR3aa: CASSLISYEQYF
CDR3nt: TGTGCCAGCAGTTTGATATCCTACGAGCAGTACTTC

v_gene: TRBV5-1
j_gene: TRBJ1-2
abundance: few
d_gene: TRBD1
CDR3aa: CASPGQGATPYGYTF
CDR3nt: TGCGCCAGCCCGGGACAGGGGGCCACGCCCTATGGCTACACCTTC

v_gene: TRBV6-1
j_gene: TRBJ1-4
abundance: once
d_gene: NA
CDR3aa: CASSEGITGNPGDEKLFF
CDR3nt: TGTGCCAGCAGTGAAGGGATTACAGGGAATCCTGGAGATGAAAAACTGTTTTTT

v_gene: TRBV9
j_gene: TRBJ2-5
abundance: few
d_gene: NA
CDR3aa: CASSVGGMGETQYF
CDR3nt: TGTGCCAGCAGCGTGGGGGGAATGGGAGAGACCCAGTACTTC

v_gene: TRBV7-9
j_gene: TRBJ1-1
abundance: NA
d_gene: NA
CDR3aa: CASSVQGNTEAFF
CDR3nt: TGTGCCAGCAGCGTACAGGGGAACACTGAAGCTTTCTTT

v_gene: TRBV5-5
j_gene: TRBJ1-2
abundance: NA
d_gene: NA
CDR3aa: CASSMDKNYGYTF
CDR3nt: TGTGCCAGCAGCATGGACAAAAACTATGGCTACACCTTC

v_gene: TRBV7-2
j_gene: TRBJ2-1
abundance: NA
d_gene: NA
CDR3aa: CASSRRGTLSNEQFF
CDR3nt: TGTGCCAGCAGCCGTAGAGGGACTCTCAGCAATGAGCAGTTCTTC

v_gene: TRBV11-3
j_gene: TRBJ2-7
abundance: NA
d_gene: TRBD1
CDR3aa: CASSPGTGAGEQYF
CDR3nt: TGTGCCAGCAGCCCCGGGACAGGGGCGGGCGAGCAGTACTTC

v_gene: TRBV6-4
j_gene: TRBJ2-2
abundance: few
d_gene: NA
CDR3aa: CASSPSTDTGELFF
CDR3nt: TGTGCCAGCAGTCCCTCGACAGACACCGGGGAGCTGTTTTTT

v_gene: TRBV7-9
j_gene: TRBJ2-7
abundance: NA
d_gene: TRBD1
CDR3aa: CASKGTGVHEQYF
CDR3nt: TGTGCCAGCAAAGGGACAGGGGTCCACGAGCAGTACTTC

v_gene: TRBV5-1
j_gene: TRBJ2-6
abundance: NA
d_gene: NA
CDR3aa: CASSLGSGRSGANVLTF
CDR3nt: TGCGCCAGCAGCTTGGGGTCAGGGAGGTCTGGGGCCAACGTCCTGACTTTC

v_gene: TRBV11-2
j_gene: TRBJ1-3
abundance: NA
d_gene: NA
CDR3aa: CASSSTASGNTIYF
CDR3nt: TGTGCCAGCAGCTCCACAGCATCTGGAAACACCATATATTTT

v_gene: TRBV28
j_gene: TRBJ2-7
abundance: once
d_gene: NA
CDR3aa: CASSTPRGSPYEQYF
CDR3nt: TGTGCCAGCAGCACGCCTAGGGGGTCACCCTACGAGCAGTACTTC

v_gene: TRBV9
j_gene: TRBJ2-2
abundance: NA
d_gene: NA
CDR3aa: CASSVGPANTGELFF
CDR3nt: TGTGCCAGCAGCGTAGGTCCGGCCAACACCGGGGAGCTGTTTTTT

v_gene: TRBV6-5
j_gene: TRBJ2-1
abundance: NA
d_gene: NA
CDR3aa: CASTRSGTLHNEQFF
CDR3nt: TGTGCCAGCACCCGATCCGGGACACTTCACAATGAGCAGTTCTTC

v_gene: TRBV11-2
j_gene: TRBJ2-7
abundance: many
d_gene: TRBD1
CDR3aa: CASSLVGGRLYEQYF
CDR3nt: TGTGCCAGCAGCTTAGTAGGGGGCAGGTTGTACGAGCAGTACTTC

v_gene: TRBV28
j_gene: TRBJ2-7
abundance: NA
d_gene: NA
CDR3aa: CASSLRGGGREQYF
CDR3nt: TGTGCCAGCAGTTTAAGAGGGGGAGGAAGGGAGCAGTACTTC

v_gene: TRBV7-9
j_gene: TRBJ2-5
abundance: NA
d_gene: NA
CDR3aa: CASSPRGQSAQETQYF
CDR3nt: TGTGCCAGCAGCCCCCGGGGTCAGTCAGCCCAAGAGACCCAGTACTTC

v_gene: TRBV11-3
j_gene: TRBJ2-3
abundance: NA
d_gene: NA
CDR3aa: CASSLETGTDTQYF
CDR3nt: TGTGCCAGCAGCTTAGAGACTGGCACAGATACGCAGTATTTT

v_gene: TRBV19
j_gene: TRBJ2-1
abundance: NA
d_gene: TRBD1
CDR3aa: CASSTGTGGFSGSYNEQFF
CDR3nt: TGTGCCAGTAGTACCGGGACAGGGGGCTTCTCCGGATCCTACAATGAGCAGTTCTTC

v_gene: TRBV7-3
j_gene: TRBJ2-3
abundance: many
d_gene: NA
CDR3aa: CASSLSALATSTDTQYF
CDR3nt: TGTGCCAGCAGCTTAAGCGCTCTAGCAACTAGCACAGATACGCAGTATTTT

v_gene: TRBV5-1
j_gene: TRBJ2-2
abundance: few
d_gene: NA
CDR3aa: CASSLDQLSTGELFF
CDR3nt: TGCGCCAGCAGCTTGGATCAGCTATCCACCGGGGAGCTGTTTTTT

v_gene: TRBV28
j_gene: TRBJ1-4
abundance: NA
d_gene: NA
CDR3aa: CASRDRGSSNEKLFF
CDR3nt: TGTGCCAGCAGGGATAGGGGATCCTCTAATGAAAAACTGTTTTTT

v_gene: TRBV28
j_gene: TRBJ1-5
abundance: NA
d_gene: NA
CDR3aa: CASSFSSNQPQHF
CDR3nt: TGTGCCAGCAGTTTCAGTAGCAATCAGCCCCAGCATTTT

v_gene: TRBV5-8
j_gene: TRBJ1-4
abundance: few
d_gene: NA
CDR3aa: CASSHEQGEKLFF
CDR3nt: TGTGCCAGCAGCCATGAACAGGGTGAAAAACTGTTTTTT

v_gene: TRBV28
j_gene: TRBJ1-5
abundance: NA
d_gene: NA
CDR3aa: CASSPRQFHSNQPQHF
CDR3nt: TGTGCCAGCAGCCCCAGACAGTTCCATAGCAATCAGCCCCAGCATTTT

v_gene: TRBV7-9
j_gene: TRBJ1-3
abundance: NA
d_gene: NA
CDR3aa: CASTLYLDTIYF
CDR3nt: TGTGCCAGCACCCTCTATCTGGACACCATATATTTT